This T cell receptor beta chain was recovered during a study of control samples from healthy donors and cancer patients. TCRdb keeps only in-frame clones here, not all; method: immunoSEQ multiplex PCR. This sample carries roughly 100,000 clones, 83% of them seen once, and the ten largest clones take less than 15%. Germline values: CDR1 GTSNPN, CDR2 SVGIG (reference sequence). The CDR3 totals 14 residues. The chain links TRBV30 to TRBJ2-3; 9 positions match TRBD2. The source of this sequence is a woman between 45 and 65 years old in good health. Sequencing was performed on blood. The CDR3 protein is CAAAAGGTADTQYF. CDR3 DNA: TGTGCTGCTGCGGCGGGAGGGACTGCAGATACGCAGTATTTT.